The 32 T cell receptor beta chains below were found in one sample sequenced in a study of cytomegalovirus exposure and HLA in healthy donors. Amplification used 60 Vbeta primers and 13 Jbeta primers. The assay was immunoSEQ multiplex PCR, and TCRdb's table has in-frame clones only and misses some. Of fewer than 250,000 clones in the sample, approximately 83% are singletons; the top ten hold 0.71%. The sequenced sample was PBMCs. All receptors come from a boy between 2 and 15 years old in good health and CMV-seronegative.

The chain employs TRBV27 and TRBJ2-3; weak D call: TRBD1 (6 bases). Trimming left V 5 bases short and J 0 bases short, with 9 bases between. The length of the CDR3 is 14 residues. Per germline, CDR1 MNHEY and CDR2 SMNVEV (reference sequence). The CDR3 coding sequence is TGTGCCAGCAGTGTCACAGGGAGCACAGATACGCAGTATTTT. Protein: CASSVTGSTDTQYF.

Turning to this clone: This specimen includes other DNA sequences encoding the same CDR3. The V gene is TRBV7-8, the J gene TRBJ1-1, with TRBD1 as a possible D gene (5 bases). The length of the CDR3 is 13 residues. The V gene's germline CDR1 is SGHVS and CDR2 FQNEAQ. V shed 4 bases and J shed 6 bases, with 12 bases lying between them. The CDR3 DNA reads as TGTGCCAGCAGCTCCCCGGGGGGGTCTGAAGCTTTCTTT. Its translation is CASSSPGGSEAFF. Filled out from reference TRBV7-8 and TRBJ1-1, the complete variable domain reads GAGVSQSPRYKVAKRGQDVALRCDPISGHVSLFWYQQALGQGPEFLTYFQNEAQLDKSGLPSDRFFAERPEGSVSTLKIQRTQQEDSAVYLCASSSPGGSEAFFGQGTRLTVV.

This clone came up a few times. The chain has TRBV5-1 and TRBJ1-3; TRBD1 agrees at 8 bases. The V and J ends lost 2 bases and 0 bases, in that order; junction bases with no gene match: 4. The CDR3 totals 16 residues. CDR1 is SGHRS, CDR2 YFSETQ, per germline. CDR3 residues: CASSFLTGDSGNTIYF. Here the CDR3 DNA reads TGCGCCAGCAGCTTCCTGACAGGGGACTCTGGAAACACCATATATTTT.

The V and J genes are TRBV12-5 and TRBJ2-1; 10 bases fit TRBD2. The CDR3 contains 13 residues. After removal of 2 bases from V and 13 bases from J, the junction contained 5 bases not matched to a gene. In germline, CDR1 is LGHNT, CDR2 FRNRAP. CDR3 sequence (DNA): TGTGCTAGTGGTTTGAAGACTAGCGGGCAACAGTTCTTC. This gives the protein CASGLKTSGQQFF.

The J gene is TRBJ2-7, the V gene TRBV30; TRBD2 aligns across 8 bases. The J segment lost 6 bases and the V segment lost 0 bases, leaving 4 bases of the junction unmatched. This CDR3 contains 13 residues. Germline-derived CDR1 and CDR2 are GTSNPN and SVGIG (reference sequence). CDR3 sequence reads: CAWSVLLAGEQYF. CDR3 sequence (DNA): TGTGCCTGGAGTGTACTCCTAGCGGGCGAGCAGTACTTC.

This sequence joins TRBV7-8 and TRBJ2-7, with D perhaps matching TRBD2 (6 bases). Trimming removed 5 bases from V and 0 bases from J, with 11 bases in between. There are 14 residues in the CDR3. Germline lookup yields CDR1 SGHVS and CDR2 FQNEAQ. The CDR3 nucleotides are TGTGCCAGCAGCCCGGGACTTAGCTCCTACGAGCAGTACTTC. Protein: CASSPGLSSYEQYF.

The V gene is TRBV15, the J gene TRBJ2-7; maybe TRBD2 (5 bases). Germline CDR1 LNHNV, CDR2 YYDKDF (reference sequence). This CDR3 has 14 residues. V dropped 5 bases and J dropped 1 base, with 12 bases sitting between them. This CDR3 reads CATSGGRRSYEQYF. The CDR3 coding sequence is TGTGCCACCAGCGGCGGACGGAGGTCCTACGAGCAGTACTTC.

This sequence joins TRBV27 and TRBJ1-1; D is possibly TRBD1 (6 bases). The CDR3 consists of 14 residues. Germline CDR1 and CDR2: MNHEY and SMNVEV (reference sequence). Trimming cost V 5 bases and J 4 bases, with 14 bases left between them. The CDR3, as DNA: TGTGCCAGCAGTCCTCAGAGAGGGGGCACTGAAGCTTTCTTT. Protein product: CASSPQRGGTEAFF.

This rearrangement joins TRBV7-2 to TRBJ2-7; D ambiguous. This CDR3 spans 13 amino acids. From germline, CDR1 is SGHTA and CDR2 FQGNSA. V was cut by 4 bases and J by 0 bases, with 7 bases left in between. CDR3 sequence reads: CASSSAPSYEQYF. The CDR3 DNA follows: TGTGCCAGCAGCTCCGCGCCCTCCTACGAGCAGTACTTC. Drawing the rest from reference TRBV7-2 and TRBJ2-7, the complete variable domain is GAGVSQSPSNKVTEKGKDVELRCDPISGHTALYWYRQSLGQGLEFLIYFQGNSAPDKSGLPSDRFSAERTGGSVSTLTIQRTQQEDSAVYLCASSSAPSYEQYFGPGTRLTVT.

This sequence joins TRBV7-9 and TRBJ1-4; D call uncertain. The CDR3 is 14 residues long. The ends were cut back, 1 base at V and 7 bases at J, with 10 bases in the middle. Per germline, CDR1 SEHNR and CDR2 FQNEAQ (reference sequence). CDR3 residues: CASSLELGGEKLFF. CDR3 nucleotides: TGTGCCAGCAGCTTAGAGCTTGGCGGTGAAAAACTGTTTTTT.

The chain carries TRBV9 and TRBJ2-5, with a weak D call TRBD1 (7 bases). The DNA end is a closer match to TRBJ2-7, so the J assignment may be wrong. CDR1 SGDLS and CDR2 YYNGEE come from the germline V gene. The CDR3 has 15 residues. The CDR3 loop reads CASSVGARGVDEQYF. CDR3 nucleotides: TGTGCCAGCAGCGTAGGGGCCAGGGGGGTAGACGAGCAGTACTTC.

The chain links TRBV4-1 to TRBJ1-1; no firm D call. V gave up 0 bases and J gave up 7 bases, with 9 bases separating them. The CDR3 is 13 residues long. Germline V lookup: CDR1 MGHRA, CDR2 YSYEKL. In nucleotides, the CDR3 is TGCGCCAGCAGCCAAGATTCTAGAGTTGAAGCTTTCTTT. Amino acids: CASSQDSRVEAFF.

The chain has TRBV2 and TRBJ2-3, with no clear D. Trimming cost V 5 bases and J 1 base, with 13 bases left between them. Germline assignment: CDR1 SNHLY and CDR2 FYNNEI. The CDR3 runs to 15 residues. The CDR3 protein is CASSPFTEGTDTQYF. The CDR3 bases are TGTGCCAGCAGTCCCTTCACTGAGGGCACAGATACGCAGTATTTT.

The chain uses TRBV10-3 and TRBJ2-7; possibly TRBD2 for D (5 bases). CDR3 length: 11 amino acids. In germline, CDR1 is ENHRY, CDR2 SYGVKD. V was pared by 8 bases and J by 0 bases, with 5 bases between. CDR3 bases: TGTGCCATCGGGAGCTCCTACGAGCAGTACTTC. This encodes CAIGSSYEQYF.

The J gene is TRBJ1-4, the V gene TRBV6-1; maybe TRBD1 (5 bases). CDR3 length: 17 residues. CDR1 is MNHNS, CDR2 SASEGT, per germline. V was shortened by 0 bases and J by 8 bases, with 19 bases between the two germline ends. The chain's CDR3 is CASSEAFHSRGEEKLFF. The CDR3 DNA reads as TGTGCCAGCAGTGAAGCGTTCCACAGTCGGGGGGAGGAAAAACTGTTTTTT.

V gene TRBV13 combines with J gene TRBJ2-2; possible D gene TRBD2, 6 bases. This CDR3 contains 16 residues. In germline, CDR1 is PRHDT, CDR2 FYEKMQ (reference sequence). V lost 1 base to trimming and J lost 6 bases, with 15 bases between them. The CDR3 loop reads CASSLDGGDPSGELFF. CDR3 in DNA: TGTGCCAGCAGCTTAGACGGCGGGGACCCCTCCGGGGAGCTGTTTTTT. Full variable domain (outside the CDR3, taken from reference TRBV13 and TRBJ2-2): AAGVIQSPRHLIKEKRETATLKCYPIPRHDTVYWYQQGPGQDPQFLISFYEKMQSDKGSIPDRFSAQQFSDYHSELNMSSLELGDSALYFCASSLDGGDPSGELFFGEGSRLTVL.

The V gene is TRBV28, the J gene TRBJ2-5, with D possibly matching TRBD1 (6 bases). The germline CDR1 and CDR2 sequences are MDHEN and SYDVKM. Trimming cost V 3 bases and J 6 bases, with 26 bases left between them. This CDR3 has 18 amino acids. The CDR3 spells CASSFSVGRQGNIKTQYF. As DNA, the CDR3 is TGTGCCAGCAGTTTTAGCGTAGGCAGGCAGGGGAACATAAAGACCCAGTACTTC.

This clone has just one count. The V gene is TRBV9, the J gene TRBJ2-3; no clear D. V lost 3 bases to trimming and J lost 2 bases, with 4 bases between them. Looked up from germline, CDR1 is SGDLS and CDR2 is YYNGEE. The CDR3 is 12 residues long. Here the CDR3 reads CASSDYTDTQYF. For the CDR3, the DNA is TGTGCCAGCAGCGATTACACAGATACGCAGTATTTT.

This chain links TRBV4-1 with TRBJ2-5; the D gene is possibly TRBD2 (6 bases). The J call could be wrong; TRBJ2-7 is a better fit for the DNA end. Looked up from germline, CDR1 is MGHRA and CDR2 is YSYEKL. The CDR3 sequence is 13 residues long. This CDR3 reads CASSAGLPYEQYF. In DNA, the CDR3 is TGCGCCAGCAGCGCCGGACTACCCTACGAGCAGTACTTC.

The sample holds one count of this clone. The chain joins TRBV15 to TRBJ2-6; 8 nucleotides align to TRBD1. After removal of 5 bases from V and 0 bases from J, the junction contained 0 bases not matched to a gene. The CDR3 runs 15 residues. The germline CDR1 and CDR2 sequences are LNHNV and YYDKDF (reference sequence). The CDR3 reads CATSGQGSGANVLTF. The CDR3 nucleotides read TGTGCCACCAGCGGACAGGGCTCTGGGGCCAACGTCCTGACTTTC.

The chain couples TRBV7-9 to TRBJ2-1; tentatively, D is TRBD2 (5 bases). The CDR3 is 15 residues long. In germline, CDR1 is SEHNR, CDR2 FQNEAQ (reference sequence). The V and J ends lost 4 bases and 2 bases respectively, with 12 bases between them. The CDR3 region has the DNA TGTGCCAGCAGCTCCGTAGCGTTCGCCTACAATGAGCAGTTCTTC. Its translation: CASSSVAFAYNEQFF.

This chain links TRBV6-5 with TRBJ2-7; 9 bases line up with TRBD2. This CDR3 has 14 residues. CDR1 and CDR2 from the germline V gene are MNHEY and SVGAGI. V lost 6 bases to trimming and J lost 2 bases; unmatched junction nucleotides: 5. CDR3 loop: CASRARGGAYEQYF. The CDR3 DNA is TGTGCCAGCAGAGCGCGGGGGGGAGCCTACGAGCAGTACTTC.

The rearrangement joins TRBV9 to TRBJ1-1; maybe TRBD1 (6 bases). The CDR3 is 15 amino acids. Germline V CDR1 and CDR2: SGDLS, YYNGEE. The germline V and J ends were trimmed by 3 bases and 4 bases, with 16 bases remaining between them. The CDR3 loop is CASSEGGSAGTEAFF. The CDR3, as DNA: TGTGCCAGCAGCGAGGGGGGGTCGGCCGGCACTGAAGCTTTCTTT.

As regards this clone: Other nucleotide sequences in the sample specify the same CDR3. V is TRBV19 and J is TRBJ1-1, with D unresolved. In germline, CDR1 is LNHDA, CDR2 SQIVND (reference sequence). The CDR3 totals 12 residues. Trimming took off 3 bases at V and 5 bases at J, with 7 bases between the two ends. In DNA, the CDR3 is TGTGCCAGTAGTATCGCGGGGACTGAAGCTTTCTTT. Its translation: CASSIAGTEAFF.

The J gene is TRBJ1-5, the V gene TRBV6-1; D not certain. The CDR3 runs 10 residues. Germline CDR1 MNHNS, CDR2 SASEGT. V shed 6 bases and J shed 7 bases, with 4 bases lying between them. CDR3 nucleotide sequence: TGTGCCAGCAGCCAACAGCCCCAGCATTTT. Translated: CASSQQPQHF.

The chain recombines TRBV11-2 with TRBJ1-2, with 11 nucleotides matching TRBD1. With V trimmed by 6 bases and J by 5 bases, 2 bases remained unmatched. This CDR3 has 13 amino acids. CDR1 SGHAT and CDR2 FQNNGV come from the germline V gene. CDR3 DNA sequence: TGTGCCAGCAGAGGGACAGGGGGGTATGGCTACACCTTC. It specifies CASRGTGGYGYTF. Drawing the rest from reference TRBV11-2 and TRBJ1-2, the complete variable domain is EAGVAQSPRYKIIEKRQSVAFWCNPISGHATLYWYQQILGQGPKLLIQFQNNGVVDDSQLPKDRFSAERLKGVDSTLKIQPAKLEDSAVYLCASRGTGGYGYTFGSGTRLTVV.

This clone was seen only a few times. V and J are TRBV4-1 and TRBJ1-5; no firm D call. CDR1 and CDR2 (germline): MGHRA, YSYEKL. CDR3 length equals 16 residues. The V and J ends lost 0 bases and 1 base respectively, with 10 bases between them. The CDR3 DNA reads as TGCGCCAGCAGCCAAGATGGTGCGGGAAGCAATCAGCCCCAGCATTTT. It translates to CASSQDGAGSNQPQHF.

The J gene is TRBJ2-7, the V gene TRBV19, with TRBD2 matching 8 bases. The CDR3 consists of 16 residues. Germline V gene sequence: CDR1 LNHDA, CDR2 SQIVND (reference sequence). V shed 5 bases, J shed 5 bases, and the junction held 14 bases outside the gene matches. As DNA, the CDR3 is TGTGCCAGTAGTCAACCTCACCTCAGCGGGAGTGACGAGCAGTACTTC. This gives the protein CASSQPHLSGSDEQYF.

The chain recombines TRBV7-9 with TRBJ1-2; 11 bases are shared with TRBD1. This CDR3 comprises 15 residues. Unmatched junction bases numbered 5, after V lost 1 base and J lost 7 bases. From germline, CDR1 is SEHNR and CDR2 FQNEAQ (reference sequence). CDR3 bases: TGTGCCAGCAGCTTAGTAGGACAGGGGGCGCGTGGCTACACCTTC. Encoded protein: CASSLVGQGARGYTF.

This rearrangement joins TRBV30 to TRBJ1-5; 10 bases match TRBD1. The V segment lost 1 base and the J segment 5 bases; nucleotides outside the gene matches: 8. CDR3 length: 16 amino acids. In germline, CDR1 is GTSNPN, CDR2 SVGIG (reference sequence). The CDR3: CAWSASGTGDYQPQHF. CDR3 in DNA: TGTGCCTGGAGTGCATCAGGGACAGGGGATTATCAGCCCCAGCATTTT.

A few counts support this clone. The chain has TRBV6-5 and TRBJ1-6, with D perhaps TRBD1 (5 bases). Per germline, CDR1 MNHEY and CDR2 SVGAGI. The CDR3 loop spans 15 amino acids. Trimming left V 8 bases short and J 7 bases short, with 18 bases between. The CDR3 spells CASLLDTPENSPLHF. CDR3 DNA sequence: TGTGCCAGCTTGTTGGACACCCCGGAGAATTCACCCCTCCACTTT.

The rearrangement links TRBV4-1 to TRBJ1-2, with TRBD1 matching over 7 bases. Trimming at V came to 10 bases and at J to 0 bases, leaving 8 bases not matched to a gene. Germline lookup yields CDR1 MGHRA and CDR2 YSYEKL. The CDR3 consists of 14 residues. The CDR3 DNA reads as TGCGCCACGAACCTACAGGGGACTAACTATGGCTACACCTTC. Translation gives CATNLQGTNYGYTF.